Listed here are 4 T cell receptor beta chains from one sample, sequenced in a study of blood T cells in healthy people across ages. Using a J-beta primer mix together with a sample-barcoded 5' primer, a second PCR was run for about 7 to 12 cycles. TCRdb itself ran the 5' RACE reads through MiXCR, one entry per CDR3 protein. The sample carries approximately 760,000 distinct CDR3 sequences, 20% to 30% recorded once. The same data also contributed to another study, on T cells of mothers and their children.

The sample taken for sequencing was blood. The origin of the receptors is a boy aged 5-17 years in good health.

CDR3 region: CASSLRSGADSYNEQFF. CDR3 bases: TGCGCCAGCAGCTTGAGGTCCGGGGCGGATTCCTACAATGAGCAGTTCTTC. The chain combines TRBV5-1 with TRBJ2-1, with D possibly being TRBD1 or TRBD2 (5 bases each). V was cut by 1 base and J by 1 base, with 15 bases left in between. Germline lookup yields CDR1 SGHRS and CDR2 YFSETQ. The CDR3 covers 17 residues.

This chain links TRBV29-1 with TRBJ2-3, with a possible D match to TRBD1 (6 bases). The CDR3 is 14 residues long. V was cut by 4 bases and J by 4 bases, with 15 bases left in between. Germline lookup yields CDR1 SQVTM and CDR2 ANQGSEA. The CDR3 DNA reads TGCAGCGTTGGTGGGGGCAGGGGTGCAGATACGCAGTATTTT. It encodes CSVGGGRGADTQYF.

The rearrangement joins TRBV20-1 to TRBJ2-2; a possible D gene is TRBD1 (6 bases). The CDR3 spans 14 residues. The V end lost 6 bases, the J end lost 1 base, and 12 bases lay between the germline ends. Germline CDR1 and CDR2: DFQATT and SNEGSKA (reference sequence). CDR3 nucleotide sequence: TGCAGTGCCAGGGGATTTGGGAACACCGGGGAGCTGTTTTTT. Translated: CSARGFGNTGELFF.

This clonotype came up many times. The chain has TRBV27 and TRBJ2-3; 8 bases align to TRBD2. V was clipped by 5 bases and J by 1 base; unmatched bases: 8. Germline V gene sequence: CDR1 MNHEY, CDR2 SMNVEV (reference sequence). The CDR3 is 16 residues long. CDR3 region: CASSTFLTSGTDTQYF. CDR3 DNA sequence: TGTGCCAGCAGTACGTTCCTGACTAGCGGCACAGATACGCAGTATTTT.